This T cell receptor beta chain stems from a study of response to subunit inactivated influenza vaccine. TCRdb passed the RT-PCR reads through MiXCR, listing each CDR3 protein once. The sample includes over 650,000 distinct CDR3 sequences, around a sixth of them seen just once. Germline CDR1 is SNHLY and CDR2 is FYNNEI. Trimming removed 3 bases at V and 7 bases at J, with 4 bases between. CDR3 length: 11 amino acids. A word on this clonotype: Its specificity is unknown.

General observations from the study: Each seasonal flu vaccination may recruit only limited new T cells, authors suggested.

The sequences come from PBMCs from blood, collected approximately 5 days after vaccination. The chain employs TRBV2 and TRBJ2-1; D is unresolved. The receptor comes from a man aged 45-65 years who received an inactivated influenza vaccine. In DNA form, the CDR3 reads TGTGCCAGCAGTGATTGGAATGAGCAGTTCTTC. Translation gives CASSDWNEQFF. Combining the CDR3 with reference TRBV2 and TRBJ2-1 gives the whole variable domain EPEVTQTPSHQVTQMGQEVILRCVPISNHLYFYWYRQILGQKVEFLVSFYNNEISEKSEIFDDQFSVERPDGSNFTLKIRSTKLEDSAMYFCASSDWNEQFFGPGTRLTVL.